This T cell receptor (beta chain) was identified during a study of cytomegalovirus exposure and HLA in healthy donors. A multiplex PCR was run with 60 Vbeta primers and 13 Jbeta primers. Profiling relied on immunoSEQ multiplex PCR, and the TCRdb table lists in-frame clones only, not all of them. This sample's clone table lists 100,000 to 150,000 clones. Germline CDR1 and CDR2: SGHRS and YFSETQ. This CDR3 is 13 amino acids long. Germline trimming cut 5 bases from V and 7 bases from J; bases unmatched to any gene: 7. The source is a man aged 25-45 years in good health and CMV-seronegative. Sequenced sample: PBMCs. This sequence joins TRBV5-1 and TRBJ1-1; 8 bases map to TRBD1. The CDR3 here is CASSADRGNEAFF. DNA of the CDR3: TGCGCCAGCAGTGCTGACAGGGGTAATGAAGCTTTCTTT.